This TCR beta chain derives from a study of CD8 T cells in ankylosing spondylitis. General observations from the study: Clones linked to disease were reported to show significant enrichment in matched ankylosing spondylitis synovial fluid.

Making the TCR beta libraries involved quantitative 5'-RACE with molecular barcodes. MiXCR was run by TCRdb on the 5' RACE reads, yielding one entry per CDR3 protein. The sample has some 250,000 distinct CDR3 sequences; around 7.8% are singletons. This CDR3 has 16 residues. CDR1 is LGHNA and CDR2 is YSLEER in the germline V gene. This clonotype was observed many times. The antigen remains undetermined. One junction end does not reproduce the germline sequence, and a read error may be involved. The V gene is TRBV4-3, the J gene TRBJ2-3; 11 bases match TRBD2. This TCR derives from a male donor with ankylosing spondylitis or in good health (not recorded which). Sequencing was done on a sample of blood, either unsorted or a sorted T cell fraction (not recorded which). This CDR3 reads CASTQELAGAADTQYF. The DNA of the CDR3 is TGCGCCAGCACCCAAGAACTAGCGGGAGCCGCAGATACGCAGTATTTT.